Sequencing of this T cell receptor beta chain was carried out in a study of T-cell memory formation after mild COVID-19. This clonotype has a handful of counts. Its antigen is as yet unknown. Constant-segment primers and 5'RACE yielded cDNA libraries for TCR alpha and TCR beta, each carrying sample barcodes and UMIs. TCRdb analysed the 5' RACE reads with MiXCR anew, one entry per CDR3 protein. The table lists about 340,000 distinct CDR3 sequences, less than 20% of them singletons. Germline CDR1 and CDR2: SGHTA and FQGNSA. The germline V and J ends were trimmed by 1 base and 0 bases, with 11 bases remaining between them. CDR3 length equals 16 residues. Study-level points and caveats: Clones contracting day 15 to 85 were balanced CD4/CD8; later expanders leaned CD4+. Second-wave clones that peaked on day 37 lacked confirmed SARS-CoV-2 specificity.

The gene calls are TRBV7-2 and TRBJ2-3; no clear D gene. This clonotype was sampled from a man younger than 35 who had mild COVID-19 (a few samples of this study predate the infection). Cell type and time point are not known. The sequenced material came from PBMCs or a T cell subset sorted from them (not recorded which). This chain's CDR3 is CASSLDWVGSTDTQYF. In DNA, the CDR3 is TGTGCCAGCAGCTTAGACTGGGTTGGTAGCACAGATACGCAGTATTTT.